This T cell receptor (beta chain) appears in the sequencing data of a study of Graves' ophthalmopathy and Graves' hyperthyroidism. Findings of the study overall: Most expanded clonotypes from thyroid (those above 0.001 frequency) were also found in blood.

The authors amplified TCR beta CDR3 regions, and they did so from RNA transcripts for repertoire sequencing. Second-round multiplex PCR followed a first-round RT-PCR using HTBI primers. MiXCR, applied by TCRdb to the multiplex PCR reads, yields one record per CDR3 protein. In the table there are about 390,000 distinct CDR3 sequences, less than 20% of which are singletons. No progression to ophthalmopathy over 18 months defined stable hyperthyroidism. The evidence that diagnosis relied on was clinical symptoms, serum thyroxine, TRAb, thyroid ultrasound and orbital computed tomography. The germline V and J ends were trimmed by 4 bases and 3 bases, with 15 bases remaining between them. Germline lookup yields CDR1 SQVTM and CDR2 ANQGSEA. The CDR3 is 14 amino acids. In this sample, this clonotype turned up many times. The antigen remains undetermined.

The chain uses TRBV29-1 and TRBJ1-1; D possibly corresponds to TRBD1 (6 bases). Sequencing input: peripheral blood. This clonotype originated in a woman younger than 35 with stable Graves' hyperthyroidism. The CDR3 coding sequence is TGCAGCGTTGGCGTGGGGGGCGCGTACACTGAAGCTTTCTTT. This codes for CSVGVGGAYTEAFF.